The 25 T cell receptor beta chains presented below share a single source sample, sequenced in a study of blood T cell repertoires in COVID-19. Assay used: immunoSEQ multiplex PCR; TCRdb lists only in-frame clones, some missing. The sample records 250,000 to 350,000 clones, 86% being singletons. Sequenced input: peripheral blood. These receptor sequences come from a woman aged 70-85 years with COVID-19, enrolled during active disease.

This clone was counted a single time. The genes are TRBV5-6 and TRBJ2-6, with 8 nucleotides matching TRBD1. This CDR3 has 19 amino acids. J gave up 0 bases and V 1 base, and 9 bases lay outside the gene matches. Germline V gene lookup returns CDR1 SGHDT and CDR2 YYEEEE. The CDR3, as DNA: TGTGCCAGCAGCTTGCCAACGGACAGGGACCACTCTGGGGCCAACGTCCTGACTTTC. The encoded protein is CASSLPTDRDHSGANVLTF.

The chain joins TRBV19 to TRBJ1-2, with a weak D call TRBD1 (5 bases). Per germline, CDR1 LNHDA and CDR2 SQIVND (reference sequence). The CDR3 totals 13 residues. V lost 4 bases and J 4 bases, leaving 10 bases between the germline ends. CDR3 DNA: TGTGCCAGTAGTAGCGGGACGGTCTATGGCTACACCTTC. Its translation is CASSSGTVYGYTF. The full variable domain, completed using reference TRBV19 and TRBJ1-2, is DGGITQSPKYLFRKEGQNVTLSCEQNLNHDAMYWYRQDPGQGLRLIYYSQIVNDFQKGDIAEGYSVSREKKESFPLTVTSAQKNPTAFYLCASSSGTVYGYTFGSGTRLTVV.

The rearrangement uses TRBV4-1 and TRBJ1-5, with D uncertain. Germline V CDR1 and CDR2: MGHRA, YSYEKL. The ends were cut back, 4 bases at V and 15 bases at J, with 16 bases in the middle. The CDR3 has 12 residues. The CDR3 DNA reads as TGCGCCAGCAGCCCGCCTAGTGGTGCACGGCATTTT. Its translation is CASSPPSGARHF.

This clone was seen more than once but under ten times. The gene calls are TRBV7-9 and TRBJ2-1; D gene uncertain. CDR1 is SEHNR, CDR2 FQNEAQ, per germline (reference sequence). The CDR3 consists of 14 residues. V lost 1 base and J lost 4, with 8 bases in between. The CDR3 region is CASSLGENYNEQFF. CDR3 sequence (DNA): TGTGCCAGCAGCTTAGGAGAAAATTACAATGAGCAGTTCTTC.

The chain employs TRBV7-9 and TRBJ1-1; D is unclear. CDR1 SEHNR and CDR2 FQNEAQ come from the germline V gene (reference sequence). Trimming pared 2 bases from V and 7 bases from J, leaving 14 bases between. The CDR3 totals 14 residues. DNA for the CDR3: TGTGCCAGCAGCTTATTAAGCCCTGAGGGTGAAGCTTTCTTT. Translated, it gives CASSLLSPEGEAFF.

The chain is built from TRBV27 and TRBJ1-2, with 10 nucleotides matching TRBD1. V lost 8 bases and J lost 4; bases outside the gene matches: 4. The CDR3 spans 13 residues. Per the germline V gene, CDR1 is MNHEY and CDR2 is SMNVEV (reference sequence). CDR3 in DNA: TGTGCCAGCGCGGGACAGGGGTCCTATGGCTACACCTTC. Translation: CASAGQGSYGYTF.

The chain uses TRBV6-5 and TRBJ2-7; TRBD1 matches at 10 bases. The junction had 6 bases not matched to a gene; V was cut back by 5 bases and J by 5 bases. The CDR3 is made up of 14 amino acids. CDR1 is MNHEY and CDR2 is SVGAGI in the germline V gene. DNA of the CDR3: TGTGCCAGCAGTCGGGACAGGGGTTTGGACGAGCAGTACTTC. Protein product: CASSRDRGLDEQYF.

This clone was observed a handful of times. V usage is TRBV19 and J usage is TRBJ1-5, with a possible D match to TRBD1 (5 bases). The CDR3 covers 13 residues. V gave up 0 bases and J gave up 8 bases, with 8 bases separating them. CDR1 is LNHDA, CDR2 SQIVND, per germline (reference sequence). The CDR3, as DNA: TGTGCCAGTAGTATAGAGGACACGAAGCCCCAGCATTTT. This translates into CASSIEDTKPQHF. The variable domain in full, completed from reference TRBV19 and TRBJ1-5, reads DGGITQSPKYLFRKEGQNVTLSCEQNLNHDAMYWYRQDPGQGLRLIYYSQIVNDFQKGDIAEGYSVSREKKESFPLTVTSAQKNPTAFYLCASSIEDTKPQHFGDGTRLSIL.

The rearrangement joins TRBV19 to TRBJ1-5; no clear D. Germline V gene sequence: CDR1 LNHDA, CDR2 SQIVND (reference sequence). V was trimmed by 5 bases and J by 1 base, leaving 12 bases between them. CDR3 length: 15 residues. In nucleotides, the CDR3 is TGTGCCAGTAGTCCCGGGGAAGGGAGCAATCAGCCCCAGCATTTT. Its protein product is CASSPGEGSNQPQHF.

CDR3 in DNA: TGTGCCAGCAGCTTAGGCACAGGGGACCAAGAGACCCAGTACTTC. Translated, it gives CASSLGTGDQETQYF. V is TRBV7-9 and J is TRBJ2-5, with 7 bases lining up with TRBD1. The J segment lost 0 bases and the V segment lost 1 base, leaving 2 bases of the junction unmatched. Germline V gene lookup returns CDR1 SEHNR and CDR2 FQNEAQ (reference sequence). CDR3 length equals 15 residues.

This chain connects TRBV7-2 to TRBJ2-7; no clear D gene. The CDR3 covers 14 residues. Germline V lookup: CDR1 SGHTA, CDR2 FQGNSA. The germline V and J ends were trimmed by 0 bases and 2 bases, with 8 bases remaining between them. CDR3 protein: CASSLAVDAYEQYF. CDR3 DNA sequence: TGTGCCAGCAGCTTAGCTGTAGATGCCTACGAGCAGTACTTC. The whole variable domain, remainder taken from reference TRBV7-2 and TRBJ2-7, is GAGVSQSPSNKVTEKGKDVELRCDPISGHTALYWYRQSLGQGLEFLIYFQGNSAPDKSGLPSDRFSAERTGGSVSTLTIQRTQQEDSAVYLCASSLAVDAYEQYFGPGTRLTVT.

The chain couples TRBV4-2 to TRBJ2-1, with 9 bases aligning to TRBD2. CDR3 length: 17 residues. Germline lookup yields CDR1 LGHNA and CDR2 YNFKEQ. V shed 0 bases, J shed 8 bases, and the junction held 11 bases outside the gene matches. As DNA, the CDR3 is TGTGCCAGCAGCCAAGATGCGCGGGGGGGGCAGAGCTATGAGCAGTTCTTC. Its translation: CASSQDARGGQSYEQFF.

The V and J genes are TRBV27 and TRBJ2-2; TRBD1 aligns across 11 bases. The V segment lost 6 bases and the J segment 6 bases; nucleotides outside the gene matches: 6. This CDR3 contains 15 residues. Germline values: CDR1 MNHEY, CDR2 SMNVEV (reference sequence). The CDR3 loop is CASRRTGGLPGELFF. The DNA for the CDR3 is TGTGCCAGCAGGAGGACAGGGGGCCTACCCGGGGAGCTGTTTTTT.

The rearrangement uses TRBV5-8 and TRBJ2-3; no reliable D call. V shed 4 bases and J shed 0 bases, with 15 bases lying between them. CDR1 is SGHTS, CDR2 YDEGEE, per germline. The CDR3 length is 16 residues. CDR3 sequence reads: CASSQLRQTSTDTQYF. The CDR3 DNA is TGTGCCAGCAGCCAGCTGAGGCAGACTAGCACAGATACGCAGTATTTT.

The chain joins TRBV13 to TRBJ2-5; no definite D call. Per germline, CDR1 PRHDT and CDR2 FYEKMQ (reference sequence). Between the trimmed V and J ends, which lost 7 bases and 4 bases, there was a span of 13 bases. The CDR3 extends over 13 amino acids. CDR3 DNA: TGTGCCAGCACCTCCTCTATTCGAGAGACCCAGTACTTC. Translating gives CASTSSIRETQYF.

J is TRBJ1-2 and V is TRBV11-2; D remains unclear. CDR3 size: 14 residues. In germline, CDR1 is SGHAT, CDR2 FQNNGV. V was cut by 2 bases and J by 5 bases, with 12 bases left in between. The CDR3 bases are TGTGCCAGCAGCTTATTTATGGGAGGGTATGGCTACACCTTC. Encoded protein: CASSLFMGGYGYTF.

The chain uses TRBV9 and TRBJ2-1; TRBD2 matches at 10 bases. The germline V gene has CDR1 SGDLS and CDR2 YYNGEE. Losses at the gene ends were 4 bases for V and 7 bases for J; bases not matched to a gene: 8. The CDR3 is 15 amino acids. The CDR3 loop reads CASSTPGLAWNEQFF. The CDR3 nucleotides read TGTGCCAGCAGCACCCCGGGACTAGCGTGGAATGAGCAGTTCTTC.

The rearrangement joins TRBV12-3 or TRBV12-4 to TRBJ2-7; 8 nucleotides match TRBD1. This CDR3 is 12 amino acids long. The trim removed 6 bases at V and 6 bases at J, leaving 4 bases unmatched. The CDR3 is CASSRQGPEQYF. The CDR3 DNA follows: TGTGCCAGCAGCAGACAGGGGCCCGAGCAGTACTTC.

This chain uses TRBV27 with TRBJ1-4, with TRBD1 as a possible D gene (5 bases). V was clipped by 8 bases and J by 2 bases, with 9 bases between them. Germline V lookup: CDR1 MNHEY, CDR2 SMNVEV (reference sequence). The CDR3 totals 13 residues. In DNA form, the CDR3 reads TGTGCCAGCTCCCCAGGGACTAATGAAAAACTGTTTTTT. Translating it yields CASSPGTNEKLFF. Full variable domain (missing parts from reference TRBV27 and TRBJ1-4): EAQVTQNPRYLITVTGKKLTVTCSQNMNHEYMSWYRQDPGLGLRQIYYSMNVEVTDKGDVPEGYKVSRKEKRNFPLILESPSPNQTSLYFCASSPGTNEKLFFGSGTQLSVL.

This clone was picked up a small number of times. This chain's CDR3 is CASSAPGTVSQPQHF. The CDR3 DNA follows: TGTGCCAGCAGTGCGCCCGGGACAGTGAGCCAGCCCCAGCATTTT. The rearrangement links TRBV28 to TRBJ1-5; 7 bases fit TRBD1. The CDR3 has 15 residues. The V gene end was trimmed by 5 bases and the J gene end by 7 bases; junction bases not matched to a gene: 11. CDR1 is MDHEN and CDR2 is SYDVKM in the germline V gene.

In its sample, this clone was seen a few times. The J gene is TRBJ2-7, the V gene TRBV7-2, with 7 bases fitting TRBD1. Germline trimming cut 5 bases from V and 1 base from J; bases unmatched to any gene: 8. The germline gives CDR1 SGHTA, CDR2 FQGNSA. This CDR3 is built from 15 residues. The CDR3 bases are TGTGCCAGCAGCCTCGTACGACAGGGTTCCTACGAGCAGTACTTC. Translating gives CASSLVRQGSYEQYF. Filled out from reference TRBV7-2 and TRBJ2-7, the complete variable domain reads GAGVSQSPSNKVTEKGKDVELRCDPISGHTALYWYRQSLGQGLEFLIYFQGNSAPDKSGLPSDRFSAERTGGSVSTLTIQRTQQEDSAVYLCASSLVRQGSYEQYFGPGTRLTVT.

This chain uses TRBV24-1 with TRBJ1-4; tentatively, D is TRBD1 (5 bases). The CDR3 consists of 14 residues. Trimming removed 4 bases from V and 5 bases from J, with 10 bases in between. The germline V gene encodes CDR1 KGHDR and CDR2 SFDVKD. CDR3 sequence: CATSEQGSNEKLFF. CDR3 DNA: TGTGCCACCAGTGAGCAGGGCTCCAATGAAAAACTGTTTTTT.

The rearrangement links TRBV29-1 to TRBJ2-4, with D tentatively TRBD1 (5 bases). The germline V and J ends were trimmed by 3 bases and 9 bases, with 21 bases remaining between them. CDR1 is SQVTM and CDR2 is ANQGSEA in the germline V gene. The CDR3 runs to 15 residues. CDR3 sequence reads: CSVEKWQGLGSIQYF. The DNA of the CDR3 is TGCAGCGTTGAGAAGTGGCAGGGATTGGGCAGCATTCAGTACTTC.

The chain uses TRBV6-5 and TRBJ1-1, with D possibly TRBD1 on 6 matching bases. The CDR3 has 14 residues. Looked up from germline, CDR1 is MNHEY and CDR2 is SVGAGI. V shed 7 bases and J shed 1 base, with 13 bases lying between them. CDR3 sequence (DNA): TGTGCCAGCATCTCCGGACAGACGAACACTGAAGCTTTCTTT. This translates into CASISGQTNTEAFF.

The chain carries TRBV24-1 and TRBJ2-2, with TRBD1 matching over 11 bases. Germline assignment: CDR1 KGHDR and CDR2 SFDVKD. The CDR3 contains 16 residues. Trimming took 5 bases from V and 2 from J; bases not matched to a gene: 3. The CDR3 nucleotides read TGTGCCACCAGTGGGACAGGGGGCGCAAACACCGGGGAGCTGTTTTTT. The encoded protein is CATSGTGGANTGELFF.